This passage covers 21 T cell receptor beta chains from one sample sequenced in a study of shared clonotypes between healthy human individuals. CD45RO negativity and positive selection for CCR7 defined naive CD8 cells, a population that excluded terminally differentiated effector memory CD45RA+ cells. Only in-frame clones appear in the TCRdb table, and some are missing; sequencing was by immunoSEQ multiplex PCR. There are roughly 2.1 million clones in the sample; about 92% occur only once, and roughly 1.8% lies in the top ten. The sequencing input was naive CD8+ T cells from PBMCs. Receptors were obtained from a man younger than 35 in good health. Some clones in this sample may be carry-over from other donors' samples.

The CDR3 coding sequence is TGTGCCAGTAGTATAGCTCGACGGACGATGAACACTGAAGCTTTCTTT. It translates to CASSIARRTMNTEAFF. This chain links TRBV19 with TRBJ1-1, with D unclear. The germline V gene has CDR1 LNHDA and CDR2 SQIVND (reference sequence). The germline V and J ends were trimmed by 1 base and 0 bases, with 12 bases remaining between them. CDR3 length: 16 amino acids.

The CDR3 loop is CASSLAAPEETQYF. CDR3 sequence (DNA): TGCGCCAGCAGCTTGGCCGCGCCGGAAGAGACCCAGTACTTC. The rearrangement uses TRBV5-1 and TRBJ2-5; D gene ambiguous. The CDR3 contains 14 residues. The germline V gene encodes CDR1 SGHRS and CDR2 YFSETQ. With 0 bases removed from V and 3 bases from J, the gap between germline ends came to 9 bases.

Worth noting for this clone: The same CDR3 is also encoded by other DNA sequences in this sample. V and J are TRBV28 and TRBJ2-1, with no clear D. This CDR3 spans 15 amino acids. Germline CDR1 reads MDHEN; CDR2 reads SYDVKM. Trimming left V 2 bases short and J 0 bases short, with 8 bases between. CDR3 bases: TGTGCCAGCAGTTTACGGACCGTCTCCTACAATGAGCAGTTCTTC. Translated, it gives CASSLRTVSYNEQFF.

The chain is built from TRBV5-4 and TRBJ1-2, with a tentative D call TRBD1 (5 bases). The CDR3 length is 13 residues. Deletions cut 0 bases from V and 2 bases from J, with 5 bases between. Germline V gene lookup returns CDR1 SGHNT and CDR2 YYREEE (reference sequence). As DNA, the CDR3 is TGTGCCAGCAGCTTGGACAGGAACTATGGCTACACCTTC. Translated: CASSLDRNYGYTF.

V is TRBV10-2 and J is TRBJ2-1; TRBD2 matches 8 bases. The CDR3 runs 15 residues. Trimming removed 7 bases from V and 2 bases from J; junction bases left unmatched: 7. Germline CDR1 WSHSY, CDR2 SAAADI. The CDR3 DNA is TGCGCCAGCAATATAGCGGGACGCACCTACAATGAGCAGTTCTTC. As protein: CASNIAGRTYNEQFF.

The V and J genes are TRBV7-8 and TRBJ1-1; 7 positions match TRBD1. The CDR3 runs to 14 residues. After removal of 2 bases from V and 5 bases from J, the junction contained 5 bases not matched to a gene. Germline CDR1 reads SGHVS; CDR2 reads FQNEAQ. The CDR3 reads CASSLRAGGTEAFF. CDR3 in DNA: TGTGCCAGCAGCTTAAGGGCAGGGGGAACTGAAGCTTTCTTT.

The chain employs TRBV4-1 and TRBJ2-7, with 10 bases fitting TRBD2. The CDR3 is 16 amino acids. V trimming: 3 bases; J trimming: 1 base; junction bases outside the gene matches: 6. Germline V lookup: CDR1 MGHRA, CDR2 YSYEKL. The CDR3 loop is CASSHPSAGGSYEQYF. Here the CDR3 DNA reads TGCGCCAGCAGCCACCCCTCAGCGGGAGGGTCCTACGAGCAGTACTTC.

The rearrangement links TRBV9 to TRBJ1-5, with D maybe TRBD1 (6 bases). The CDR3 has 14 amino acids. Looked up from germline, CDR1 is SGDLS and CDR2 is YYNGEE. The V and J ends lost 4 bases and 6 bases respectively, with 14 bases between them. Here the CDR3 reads CASSFTGSGQPQHF. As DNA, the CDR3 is TGTGCCAGCAGCTTCACAGGGAGTGGTCAGCCCCAGCATTTT.

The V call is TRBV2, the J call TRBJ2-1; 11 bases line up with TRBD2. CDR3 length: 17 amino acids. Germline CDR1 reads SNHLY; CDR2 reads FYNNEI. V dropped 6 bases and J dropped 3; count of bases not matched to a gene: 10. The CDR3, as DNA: TGTGCCAGCAGCCAACTAGCGGGAGAACCCATCTACAATGAGCAGTTCTTC. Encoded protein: CASSQLAGEPIYNEQFF.

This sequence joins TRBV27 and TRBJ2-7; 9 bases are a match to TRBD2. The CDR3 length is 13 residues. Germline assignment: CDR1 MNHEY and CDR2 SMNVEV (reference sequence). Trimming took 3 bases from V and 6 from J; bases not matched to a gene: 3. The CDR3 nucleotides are TGTGCCAGCAGTTTGACTAGCGGTCTCGAGCAGTACTTC. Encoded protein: CASSLTSGLEQYF.

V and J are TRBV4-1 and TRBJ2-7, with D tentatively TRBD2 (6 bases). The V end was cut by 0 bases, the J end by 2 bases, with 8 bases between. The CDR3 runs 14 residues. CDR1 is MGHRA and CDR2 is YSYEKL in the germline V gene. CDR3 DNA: TGCGCCAGCAGCCAAGATTGGACTACCTACGAGCAGTACTTC. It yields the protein CASSQDWTTYEQYF.

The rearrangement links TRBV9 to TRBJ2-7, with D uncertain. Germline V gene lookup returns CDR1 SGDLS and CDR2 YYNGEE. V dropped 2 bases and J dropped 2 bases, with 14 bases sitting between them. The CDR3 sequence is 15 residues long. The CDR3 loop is CASSVEGNTPYEQYF. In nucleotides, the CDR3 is TGTGCCAGCAGCGTCGAAGGGAACACCCCCTACGAGCAGTACTTC. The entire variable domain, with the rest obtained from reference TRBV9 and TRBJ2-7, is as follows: DSGVTQTPKHLITATGQRVTLRCSPRSGDLSVYWYQQSLDQGLQFLIQYYNGEERAKGNILERFSAQQFPDLHSELNLSSLELGDSALYFCASSVEGNTPYEQYFGPGTRLTVT.

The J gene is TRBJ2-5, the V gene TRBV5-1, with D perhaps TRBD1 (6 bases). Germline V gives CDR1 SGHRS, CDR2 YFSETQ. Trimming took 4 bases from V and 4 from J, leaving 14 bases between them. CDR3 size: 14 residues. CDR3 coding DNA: TGCGCCAGCAGCCACCGGGACACCTTAGAGACCCAGTACTTC. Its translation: CASSHRDTLETQYF.

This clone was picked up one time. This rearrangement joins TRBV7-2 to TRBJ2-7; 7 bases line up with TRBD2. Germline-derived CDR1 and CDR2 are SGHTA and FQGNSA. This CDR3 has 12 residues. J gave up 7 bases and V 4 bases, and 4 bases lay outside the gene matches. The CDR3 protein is CASSWGGREQYF. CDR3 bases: TGTGCCAGCAGCTGGGGGGGTCGGGAGCAGTACTTC.

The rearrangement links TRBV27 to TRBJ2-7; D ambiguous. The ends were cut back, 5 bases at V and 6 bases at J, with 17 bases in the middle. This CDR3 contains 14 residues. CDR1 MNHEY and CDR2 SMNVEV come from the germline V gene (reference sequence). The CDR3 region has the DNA TGTGCCAGCAGTCCCATTGTAGGCCCGGTCGAGCAGTACTTC. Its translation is CASSPIVGPVEQYF.

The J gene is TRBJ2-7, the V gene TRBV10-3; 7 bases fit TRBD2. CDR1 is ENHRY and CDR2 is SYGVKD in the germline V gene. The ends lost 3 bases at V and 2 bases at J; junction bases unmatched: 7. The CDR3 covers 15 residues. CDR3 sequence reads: CAISEISGRAYEQYF. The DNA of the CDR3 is TGTGCCATCAGTGAAATTAGCGGGCGAGCCTACGAGCAGTACTTC.

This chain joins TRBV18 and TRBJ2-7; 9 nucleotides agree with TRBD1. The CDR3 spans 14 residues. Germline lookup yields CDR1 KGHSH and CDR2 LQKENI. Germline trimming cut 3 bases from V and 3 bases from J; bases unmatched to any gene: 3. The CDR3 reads CASSPGQGNYEQYF. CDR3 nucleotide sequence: TGTGCCAGCTCACCGGGACAGGGAAACTACGAGCAGTACTTC.

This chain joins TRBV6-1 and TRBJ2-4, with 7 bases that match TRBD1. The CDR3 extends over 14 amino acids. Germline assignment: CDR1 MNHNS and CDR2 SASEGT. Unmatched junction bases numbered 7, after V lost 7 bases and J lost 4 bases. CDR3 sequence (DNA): TGTGCCAGCAATCCCTGGGACAGAAAAAACATTCAGTACTTC. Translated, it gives CASNPWDRKNIQYF.

Here the CDR3 DNA reads TGTGCCACCAGCCTGGGAGCTAGCGGGGGCTACGAGCAGTACTTC. Its translation is CATSLGASGGYEQYF. The J gene is TRBJ2-7, the V gene TRBV15, with 10 nucleotides matching TRBD2. J was trimmed by 3 bases and V by 5 bases; bases with no gene match: 7. Germline assignment: CDR1 LNHNV and CDR2 YYDKDF (reference sequence). The CDR3 length is 15 residues.

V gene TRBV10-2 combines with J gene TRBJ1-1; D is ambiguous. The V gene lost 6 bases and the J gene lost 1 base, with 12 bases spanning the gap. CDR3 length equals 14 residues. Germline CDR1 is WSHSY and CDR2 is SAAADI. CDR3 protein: CASRHTRTNTEAFF. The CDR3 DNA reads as TGCGCCAGCAGACACACCCGGACGAACACTGAAGCTTTCTTT.

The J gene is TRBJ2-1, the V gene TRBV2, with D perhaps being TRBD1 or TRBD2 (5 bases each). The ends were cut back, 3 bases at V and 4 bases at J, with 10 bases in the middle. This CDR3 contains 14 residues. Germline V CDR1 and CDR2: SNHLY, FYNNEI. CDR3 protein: CASSDWDGYNEQFF. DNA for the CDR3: TGTGCCAGCAGTGATTGGGACGGGTACAATGAGCAGTTCTTC.